The source of this T cell receptor beta chain is a study of shared clonotypes between healthy human individuals. Study-wide background: Donors had three CD4 naive, three CD4 memory, two CD8 naive and one CD8 memory plate apiece.

As regards this clone: The target antigen is unknown. Distinct nucleotide sequences in the sample also encode this CDR3.

CDR3 length equals 16 residues. Trimming removed 0 bases at V and 3 bases at J, with 14 bases between. CDR1 is KGHSH and CDR2 is LQKENI in the germline V gene. Study findings and constraints: Naive subsets usually exceeded memory subsets in estimated richness. Large depth notwithstanding, sorted-subset sequencing proved incomplete by rarefaction.

In the authors' workflow: Junction-only immunoSEQ sequences carried no quality scores, so filtering differed. The table came from immunoSEQ multiplex PCR; TCRdb's copy has only in-frame clones and leaves some out. Clonal size and the V and J genes are those of that table, whereas D and trimming came from the DNA. There are 2,500,000 or so clones in the sample; approximately 94% occur only once, and 0.36% lies in the top ten. The chain joins TRBV18 to TRBJ1-1, with a possible D match to TRBD1 (6 bases). Sequenced material: naive CD4+ T cells from PBMCs. Regarding subset: CD45RA+ positively selected. This receptor was obtained from a man aged 18 to 35 in good health. Some clones in this sample may be carry-over from other donors' samples. CDR3 bases: TGTGCCAGCTCACCACCTGGGACAACTGGGGACACTGAAGCTTTCTTT. This sequence encodes CASSPPGTTGDTEAFF.